This T cell receptor beta chain was sequenced during a study of blood T cell repertoires in COVID-19. About the research overall: T cells, B-cell-depleted T cells, or PBMCs provided the cDNA or gDNA that served as material.

Germline values: CDR1 MDHEN, CDR2 SYDVKM. V lost 3 bases and J lost 4, with 15 bases in between. The CDR3 has 15 amino acids. TCRdb keeps only in-frame clones here, not all; method: immunoSEQ multiplex PCR. Of 300,000 or so clones in the sample, roughly 87% are singletons; the top ten hold 1%. The sequence was collected from a man in his forties or fifties with active or convalescent COVID-19. The chain combines TRBV28 with TRBJ2-5, with D possibly TRBD1 on 6 matching bases. The material sequenced was peripheral blood. The CDR3 here is CASSFGTGILETQYF. The CDR3 bases are TGTGCCAGCAGTTTTGGAACAGGGATATTAGAGACCCAGTACTTC.